These 12 T cell receptor beta chains were all obtained from the same sample, sequenced in a study of cytomegalovirus exposure and HLA in healthy donors. Amplification used 60 Vbeta primers and 13 Jbeta primers. TCRdb's copy holds only in-frame clones and misses some; the assay was immunoSEQ multiplex PCR. The table shows over 150,000 clones, with about 71% occurring only once. The source material was PBMCs. These receptor sequences come from a woman aged 25 to 39 in good health and CMV-seronegative.

To note about this clone: Germline is not matched at one junction end, which may reflect a read error. V usage is TRBV13 and J usage is TRBJ2-7; the match to TRBD1 covers 7 bases. The germline CDR1 and CDR2 sequences are PRHDT and FYEKMQ (reference sequence). The CDR3 length is 15 residues. The CDR3 sequence is CASSIGTESSYEQYF. The CDR3 DNA is TGTGCCAGCAGCATAGGGACAGAGAGCTCCTACGAGCAGTACTTC.

V gene TRBV30 combines with J gene TRBJ2-2; maybe TRBD1 (7 bases). Between the trimmed V and J ends, which lost 2 bases and 3 bases, there was a span of 10 bases. Germline-derived CDR1 and CDR2 are GTSNPN and SVGIG (reference sequence). This CDR3 has 14 amino acids. In DNA, the CDR3 is TGTGCCTGGAGTTCAGGGGGGCACACCGGGGAGCTGTTTTTT. The encoded protein is CAWSSGGHTGELFF. The variable domain in full, completed from reference TRBV30 and TRBJ2-2, reads SQTIHQWPATLVQPVGSPLSLECTVEGTSNPNLYWYRQAAGRGLQLLFYSVGIGQISSEVPQNLSASRPQDRQFILSSKKLLLSDSGFYLCAWSSGGHTGELFFGEGSRLTVL.

The rearrangement links TRBV7-9 to TRBJ2-1; 7 bases fit TRBD1. Germline values: CDR1 SEHNR, CDR2 FQNEAQ (reference sequence). The CDR3 totals 14 residues. V dropped 5 bases and J dropped 4; count of bases not matched to a gene: 5. CDR3 sequence reads: CASSTQGRYNEQFF. CDR3 nucleotides: TGTGCCAGCAGCACACAGGGGAGATACAATGAGCAGTTCTTC.

The chain combines TRBV29-1 with TRBJ2-1, with 9 bases identical to TRBD2. V trimming: 7 bases; J trimming: 2 bases; junction bases outside the gene matches: 6. This CDR3 has 14 amino acids. Germline V gene data show CDR1 as SQVTM and CDR2 as ANQGSEA. The CDR3 here is CSDKIAGAYNEQFF. CDR3 nucleotide sequence: TGCAGCGATAAAATAGCGGGGGCCTACAATGAGCAGTTCTTC.

This rearrangement joins TRBV7-9 to TRBJ1-4; maybe TRBD1 (5 bases). From germline, CDR1 is SEHNR and CDR2 FQNEAQ (reference sequence). V lost 5 bases to trimming and J lost 1 base, with 8 bases between them. The CDR3 spans 14 residues. The CDR3 region has the DNA TGTGCCAGCAGCCCCCAGGGAACTAATGAAAAACTGTTTTTT. Amino acids: CASSPQGTNEKLFF.

The chain joins TRBV27 to TRBJ1-2; 7 bases are a match to TRBD1. The CDR3 extends over 14 amino acids. V trimming: 10 bases; J trimming: 0 bases; junction bases outside the gene matches: 8. In germline, CDR1 is MNHEY, CDR2 SMNVEV (reference sequence). CDR3 in DNA: TGTGCCACCCGCCGGGACAGAACTAACTATGGCTACACCTTC. Translated: CATRRDRTNYGYTF.

The chain links TRBV27 to TRBJ2-1; D perhaps matches TRBD2 (6 bases). Trimming cost V 6 bases and J 8 bases, with 14 bases left between them. Germline lookup yields CDR1 MNHEY and CDR2 SMNVEV (reference sequence). This CDR3 has 13 residues. CDR3 DNA: TGTGCCAGCAGATCCCGACTAGAAGATGAGCAGTTCTTC. Amino acids: CASRSRLEDEQFF.

Comment on this clone: Germline is not matched at one junction end, which may reflect a read error. The V and J genes are TRBV7-9 and TRBJ2-1; tentatively, D is TRBD2 (6 bases). Germline V gene sequence: CDR1 SEHNR, CDR2 FQNEAQ (reference sequence). The CDR3 has 12 amino acids. Here the CDR3 reads CSSSSPGEEQFF. CDR3 coding DNA: TGTTCCAGCAGCTCCCCGGGGGAAGAGCAGTTCTTC.

The V gene is TRBV19, the J gene TRBJ1-1; TRBD1 might be the D (5 bases). This CDR3 is 16 amino acids long. Germline CDR1 reads LNHDA; CDR2 reads SQIVND (reference sequence). V lost 4 bases, J lost 4 bases, and 19 bases lay in between. The CDR3 protein is CASSTLLGAGRTEAFF. The CDR3 nucleotides read TGTGCCAGTAGTACCCTGCTCGGTGCAGGGCGCACTGAAGCTTTCTTT.

This chain joins TRBV5-1 and TRBJ1-2, with 7 positions matching TRBD1. V lost 0 bases, J lost 2 bases, and 7 bases stayed unmatched. Looked up from germline, CDR1 is SGHRS and CDR2 is YFSETQ. CDR3 length: 16 residues. CDR3: CASSLGDREFNYGYTF. CDR3 coding DNA: TGCGCCAGCAGCTTGGGCGACAGGGAGTTCAACTATGGCTACACCTTC.

The chain recombines TRBV27 with TRBJ2-7; no clear D gene. Trimming shortened V by 1 base and J by 2 bases, and 12 bases separated the two germline ends. CDR1 MNHEY and CDR2 SMNVEV come from the germline V gene (reference sequence). This CDR3 spans 15 amino acids. CDR3 nucleotides: TGTGCCAGCAGTTTATTTGGCGTCACTACCTACGAGCAGTACTTC. Amino acid sequence: CASSLFGVTTYEQYF.

The chain recombines TRBV5-6 with TRBJ2-7; 7 bases fit TRBD1. V dropped 3 bases and J dropped 2; count of bases not matched to a gene: 8. There are 15 residues in the CDR3. Per germline, CDR1 SGHDT and CDR2 YYEEEE. The CDR3 DNA follows: TGTGCCAGCAGCTCCTGGGACAGACTAACCTACGAGCAGTACTTC. This translates into CASSSWDRLTYEQYF.